This T cell receptor (beta chain) is drawn from a study of blood T cell repertoires in COVID-19. The germline V gene encodes CDR1 SGDLS and CDR2 YYNGEE. V lost 3 bases and J 1 base, leaving 10 bases between the germline ends. The CDR3 runs 14 residues. Produced via immunoSEQ multiplex PCR; TCRdb's table is partial and in-frame only. Here the sample spans about 150,000 clones, 80% to 90% being singletons. This clone was observed a single time. The material sequenced was PBMCs or T cells enriched from blood (not recorded which). V is TRBV9 and J is TRBJ1-1; D remains ambiguous. The clonotype was recovered from a man in his forties or fifties who had recovered from COVID-19. The CDR3: CASSEEYGNTEAFF. CDR3 bases: TGTGCCAGCAGCGAGGAGTACGGGAACACTGAAGCTTTCTTT. Using reference TRBV9 and TRBJ1-1 for the parts outside the CDR3, the full variable domain is DSGVTQTPKHLITATGQRVTLRCSPRSGDLSVYWYQQSLDQGLQFLIQYYNGEERAKGNILERFSAQQFPDLHSELNLSSLELGDSALYFCASSEEYGNTEAFFGQGTRLTVV.